This TCR beta chain is from a study of T-cell reconstitution after alpha-beta-depleted transplantation in children. Using unique molecular identifiers, the investigators prepared the TCRbeta library. TCRdb reanalysed the PCR reads using MiXCR and keeps one entry per CDR3 protein. The sample includes about 610,000 distinct CDR3 sequences, over 9.5% of them seen just once. This CDR3 is built from 15 residues. CDR1 and CDR2 from the germline V gene are SGDLS and YYNGEE. Trimming removed 3 bases from V and 0 bases from J, with 12 bases in between. This TCR came from a human donor who donated a stem cell graft to a child with acute myeloid leukemia. The sample in question was PBMCs from the stem cell graft donor, obtained from the stem cell graft. This rearrangement joins TRBV9 to TRBJ1-1; D may be TRBD1 (6 bases). CDR3 sequence: CASSANGQLNTEAFF. Here the CDR3 DNA reads TGTGCCAGCAGCGCTAACGGACAGCTGAACACTGAAGCTTTCTTT.